This T cell receptor (beta chain) comes out of a study of cytomegalovirus exposure and HLA in healthy donors. Comment on this clone: The antigen remains undetermined.

PCR employed 60 Vbeta and 13 Jbeta primers. Measured with immunoSEQ multiplex PCR; TCRdb has only the in-frame clones, and not every one. The table shows some 93,000 clones, with 78% occurring only once. Study results and limitations: Data from an earlier analysis indicated that most TCR beta V segments were productive either about 87% or about 30% of the time. Researchers reported from a later analysis that most CMV-associated TCR beta chains appeared HLA-restricted.

The germline gives CDR1 MNHNS, CDR2 SASEGT. CDR3 length: 13 residues. Trimming left V 1 base short and J 9 bases short, with 9 bases between. This sequence originates from a middle-aged woman in good health and CMV-seronegative. The rearrangement links TRBV6-1 to TRBJ2-2; tentatively, D is TRBD2 (6 bases). The material sequenced was PBMCs. The CDR3 protein is CASSEVGGRELFF. The CDR3 DNA follows: TGTGCCAGCAGTGAAGTGGGGGGAAGGGAGCTGTTTTTT.